The 30 T cell receptor beta chains presented below share a single source sample, sequenced in a study of T cell responses to AZD1222 COVID-19 vaccine. This table comes from immunoSEQ multiplex PCR, and its TCRdb copy is limited to in-frame clones, with some not included. The sample records about 51,000 clones, approximately 90% being singletons. The input for sequencing was peripheral blood, taken 28 days after the second AZD1222 dose. These TCRs come from an adult who received the AZD1222 COVID-19 vaccine.

This chain links TRBV12-3 or TRBV12-4 with TRBJ2-7; D possibly corresponds to TRBD2 (5 bases). With 6 bases removed from V and 2 bases from J, the gap between germline ends came to 8 bases. The CDR3 extends over 12 amino acids. CDR3: CASRDFPYEQYF. The CDR3 DNA sequence: TGTGCCAGCAGGGACTTTCCCTACGAGCAGTACTTC.

V gene TRBV5-1 combines with J gene TRBJ2-1; D gene ambiguous. Per germline, CDR1 SGHRS and CDR2 YFSETQ. The CDR3 is made up of 16 amino acids. V dropped 1 base and J dropped 1 base, with 12 bases sitting between them. CDR3 nucleotide sequence: TGCGCCAGCAGCTTGTCGGCCCCTTTTTCCTACAATGAGCAGTTCTTC. It specifies CASSLSAPFSYNEQFF.

This chain links TRBV29-1 with TRBJ2-2, with 7 bases lining up with TRBD1. Germline-derived CDR1 and CDR2 are SQVTM and ANQGSEA. Germline trimming cut 5 bases from V and 6 bases from J; bases unmatched to any gene: 9. This CDR3 contains 14 residues. The CDR3 loop is CSVYNRGQAGELFF. The CDR3 region has the DNA TGCAGCGTTTATAACAGGGGTCAGGCCGGGGAGCTGTTTTTT.

The chain combines TRBV2 with TRBJ2-7, with TRBD1 matching 10 bases. The V gene end was trimmed by 5 bases and the J gene end by 5 bases; junction bases not matched to a gene: 9. The germline V gene has CDR1 SNHLY and CDR2 FYNNEI. The CDR3 is made up of 15 amino acids. The CDR3 coding sequence is TGTGCCAGCAGTCTCCGGGACAGGGGCGTCGACGAGCAGTACTTC. Protein sequence: CASSLRDRGVDEQYF.

The chain couples TRBV5-6 to TRBJ2-1, with D perhaps matching TRBD1 or TRBD2 (5 bases each). Germline lookup yields CDR1 SGHDT and CDR2 YYEEEE. The CDR3 length is 15 residues. V lost 6 bases and J 4 bases, leaving 17 bases between the germline ends. CDR3 sequence: CASTRGAGVYNEQFF. As DNA, the CDR3 is TGTGCCAGCACCCGAGGGGCAGGCGTTTACAATGAGCAGTTCTTC.

The rearrangement links TRBV5-4 to TRBJ2-3, with D uncertain. With 0 bases removed from V and 4 bases from J, the gap between germline ends came to 18 bases. Germline CDR1 SGHNT, CDR2 YYREEE (reference sequence). The CDR3 totals 17 residues. Here the CDR3 DNA reads TGTGCCAGCAGCTTGGATATTCGGCAATCGAGACCAGATACGCAGTATTTT. Translation: CASSLDIRQSRPDTQYF.

This sequence joins TRBV27 and TRBJ1-6; D is uncertain. Germline CDR1 reads MNHEY; CDR2 reads SMNVEV (reference sequence). Trimming took off 6 bases at V and 7 bases at J, with 16 bases between the two ends. This CDR3 region has 15 residues. CDR3 in DNA: TGTGCCAGCAGCCCGTCCGGGGTAACAAATTCACCCCTCCACTTT. This sequence encodes CASSPSGVTNSPLHF.

This chain connects TRBV1 to TRBJ2-5; TRBD2 was called by the table and not checked on the DNA. TRBV1 is marked as a pseudogene. This CDR3 spans 13 amino acids. CDR3 sequence (DNA): TGCACCAGCAGCCATCTCTCGTGGGGAGACCAGTACTTC. Residues: CTSSHLSWGDQYF.

The rearrangement joins TRBV28 to TRBJ2-1; TRBD2 matches 13 bases. The length of the CDR3 is 17 residues. Trimming at V came to 0 bases and at J to 1 base, leaving 0 bases not matched to a gene. Germline V gene sequence: CDR1 MDHEN, CDR2 SYDVKM. CDR3 residues: CASSLWTSGRSYNEQFF. Here the CDR3 DNA reads TGTGCCAGCAGTTTATGGACTAGCGGGAGGTCCTACAATGAGCAGTTCTTC.

The chain employs TRBV19 and TRBJ1-2, with a tentative D call TRBD1 (5 bases). V was trimmed by 5 bases and J by 4 bases, leaving 17 bases between them. The CDR3 covers 15 residues. Germline V gene data show CDR1 as LNHDA and CDR2 as SQIVND (reference sequence). The CDR3, as DNA: TGTGCCAGTAGTGGCGGGACCCTTGACTCCTATGGCTACACCTTC. Amino acids: CASSGGTLDSYGYTF. The variable domain in full, completed from reference TRBV19 and TRBJ1-2, reads DGGITQSPKYLFRKEGQNVTLSCEQNLNHDAMYWYRQDPGQGLRLIYYSQIVNDFQKGDIAEGYSVSREKKESFPLTVTSAQKNPTAFYLCASSGGTLDSYGYTFGSGTRLTVV.

J is TRBJ2-7 and V is TRBV2, with TRBD2 matching over 14 bases. Germline V CDR1 and CDR2: SNHLY, FYNNEI. This CDR3 has 17 amino acids. V dropped 4 bases and J dropped 6; count of bases not matched to a gene: 11. The CDR3 DNA sequence: TGTGCCAGCAGTGGACTAGCGGGAGGGACTCGTGAAGGCGAGCAGTACTTC. Its translation is CASSGLAGGTREGEQYF.

The chain joins TRBV5-1 to TRBJ2-3; 9 bases line up with TRBD2. This CDR3 region has 16 residues. Germline V gene data show CDR1 as SGHRS and CDR2 as YFSETQ. V trimming: 0 bases; J trimming: 1 base; junction bases outside the gene matches: 3. DNA for the CDR3: TGCGCCAGCAGCTTGGGACTAGCGGCACGCACAGATACGCAGTATTTT. As protein: CASSLGLAARTDTQYF. The variable domain in full, with the rest retrieved from reference TRBV5-1 and TRBJ2-3, is KAGVTQTPRYLIKTRGQQVTLSCSPISGHRSVSWYQQTPGQGLQFLFEYFSETQRNKGNFPGRFSGRQFSNSRSEMNVSTLELGDSALYLCASSLGLAARTDTQYFGPGTRLTVL.

This rearrangement joins TRBV4-3 to TRBJ2-7; the D gene is possibly TRBD2 (6 bases). The length of the CDR3 is 16 residues. Germline assignment: CDR1 LGHNA and CDR2 YSLEER. V was clipped by 0 bases and J by 4 bases, with 16 bases between them. CDR3 in amino acids: CASSQDYGEVRYEQYF. The CDR3 DNA is TGCGCCAGCAGCCAAGATTACGGGGAGGTTCGATACGAGCAGTACTTC.

The chain has TRBV5-1 and TRBJ2-3; D might be TRBD2 (5 bases). Germline assignment: CDR1 SGHRS and CDR2 YFSETQ. V gave up 0 bases and J gave up 4 bases, with 9 bases separating them. There are 14 residues in the CDR3. CDR3 protein: CASSLGKGADTQYF. The CDR3 DNA follows: TGCGCCAGCAGCTTGGGTAAGGGAGCAGATACGCAGTATTTT.

The chain has TRBV18 and TRBJ2-1; weak D call: TRBD2 (5 bases). V was trimmed by 0 bases and J by 5 bases, leaving 11 bases between them. Germline V gene sequence: CDR1 KGHSH, CDR2 LQKENI. The CDR3 is made up of 15 amino acids. CDR3 sequence reads: CASSPPYSVHNEQFF. The CDR3 DNA is TGTGCCAGCTCACCACCTTATAGCGTCCACAATGAGCAGTTCTTC.

V and J are TRBV18 and TRBJ2-2, with D possibly TRBD1 on 6 matching bases. Trimming stripped 3 bases from V and 0 bases from J, with 8 bases between. The CDR3 sequence is 15 residues long. Per germline, CDR1 KGHSH and CDR2 LQKENI. The DNA of the CDR3 is TGTGCCAGCTCACCCGACAGGACGAACACCGGGGAGCTGTTTTTT. It is translated as CASSPDRTNTGELFF.

The chain recombines TRBV5-4 with TRBJ2-7, with TRBD1 identical over 9 bases. CDR3 length: 14 amino acids. Losses at the gene ends were 4 bases for V and 2 bases for J; bases not matched to a gene: 4. Germline V CDR1 and CDR2: SGHNT, YYREEE (reference sequence). The CDR3 spells CASSNRGPAYEQYF. CDR3 DNA: TGTGCCAGCAGCAACAGGGGGCCAGCCTACGAGCAGTACTTC.

This chain joins TRBV7-8 and TRBJ2-2; 7 bases match TRBD2. The length of the CDR3 is 16 residues. CDR1 is SGHVS and CDR2 is FQNEAQ in the germline V gene. The ends lost 3 bases at V and 3 bases at J; junction bases unmatched: 7. CDR3 region: CASSFLSGTHTGELFF. In DNA form, the CDR3 reads TGTGCCAGCAGCTTCCTCAGCGGGACCCACACCGGGGAGCTGTTTTTT.

V usage is TRBV29-1 and J usage is TRBJ2-7, with D maybe TRBD1 (7 bases). V dropped 6 bases and J dropped 0 bases, with 15 bases sitting between them. Germline-derived CDR1 and CDR2 are SQVTM and ANQGSEA. The CDR3 spans 14 residues. The CDR3 coding sequence is TGCAGCGTCGGCGGGACAGAGAACTCCTACGAGCAGTACTTC. It codes for CSVGGTENSYEQYF.

This chain uses TRBV10-3 with TRBJ2-1; 9 positions match TRBD1. CDR3 length equals 19 residues. The trim removed 3 bases at V and 8 bases at J, leaving 20 bases unmatched. Germline V gene sequence: CDR1 ENHRY, CDR2 SYGVKD. CDR3 nucleotide sequence: TGTGCCATCAGTGAAGAGGGGACAGGGTTAGACAAGCAGCAGGATGAGCAGTTCTTC. Amino acids: CAISEEGTGLDKQQDEQFF.

The chain couples TRBV6-2 or TRBV6-3 to TRBJ1-5, with D hard to call. The germline V and J ends were trimmed by 4 bases and 5 bases, with 9 bases remaining between them. Germline CDR1 reads MNHEY; CDR2 reads SVGEGT. The CDR3 is 13 amino acids. The CDR3 protein is CASSLRQDQPQHF. The CDR3 DNA reads as TGTGCCAGCAGTTTACGCCAGGATCAGCCCCAGCATTTT.

This chain connects TRBV19 to TRBJ2-1; 7 positions match TRBD2. This CDR3 region has 16 residues. In germline, CDR1 is LNHDA, CDR2 SQIVND (reference sequence). The junction had 13 bases not matched to a gene; V was cut back by 5 bases and J by 6 bases. The CDR3 loop reads CASSRFLAGVSNEQFF. DNA for the CDR3: TGTGCCAGTAGTCGATTTCTGGCGGGAGTGTCCAATGAGCAGTTCTTC.

The sample holds one count of this clone. The chain has TRBV7-2 and TRBJ2-2; D call uncertain. V was cut by 6 bases and J by 2 bases, with 4 bases left in between. CDR3 size: 12 residues. The germline gives CDR1 SGHTA, CDR2 FQGNSA. CDR3 nucleotides: TGTGCCAGCAGGCCTAACACCGGGGAGCTGTTTTTT. Encoded protein: CASRPNTGELFF.

The V gene is TRBV28, the J gene TRBJ1-3, with TRBD1 matching 8 bases. The germline gives CDR1 MDHEN, CDR2 SYDVKM. Trimming took 6 bases from V and 2 from J; bases not matched to a gene: 9. This CDR3 has 16 residues. Written as DNA, the CDR3 is TGTGCCAGCAGACCCTCGCAGGGGGCAGCTGGAAACACCATATATTTT. Its protein is CASRPSQGAAGNTIYF. Drawing the rest from reference TRBV28 and TRBJ1-3, the complete variable domain is DVKVTQSSRYLVKRTGEKVFLECVQDMDHENMFWYRQDPGLGLRLIYFSYDVKMKEKGDIPEGYSVSREKKERFSLILESASTNQTSMYLCASRPSQGAAGNTIYFGEGSWLTVV.

This chain links TRBV9 with TRBJ2-3; 11 bases align to TRBD2. CDR1 and CDR2 (germline): SGDLS, YYNGEE. After removal of 0 bases from V and 5 bases from J, the junction contained 5 bases not matched to a gene. The CDR3 totals 16 residues. Here the CDR3 DNA reads TGTGCCAGCAGCGTAGGATTAGCGGGAGGGGAAGATACGCAGTATTTT. Its translation: CASSVGLAGGEDTQYF. Variable domain in full (rest from reference TRBV9 and TRBJ2-3): DSGVTQTPKHLITATGQRVTLRCSPRSGDLSVYWYQQSLDQGLQFLIQYYNGEERAKGNILERFSAQQFPDLHSELNLSSLELGDSALYFCASSVGLAGGEDTQYFGPGTRLTVL.

The chain is built from TRBV6-5 and TRBJ2-1; no clear D. V was cut by 4 bases and J by 4 bases, with 14 bases left in between. The CDR3 runs 15 residues. From germline, CDR1 is MNHEY and CDR2 SVGAGI. The CDR3 DNA follows: TGTGCCAGCAGTTCCGTCTCCATTAGGTACAATGAGCAGTTCTTC. Protein product: CASSSVSIRYNEQFF.

The J gene is TRBJ2-3, the V gene TRBV5-1, with 10 bases matching TRBD2. The J segment lost 3 bases and the V segment lost 3 bases, leaving 4 bases of the junction unmatched. Germline CDR1 is SGHRS and CDR2 is YFSETQ. This CDR3 has 15 amino acids. The CDR3 bases are TGCGCCAGCAGCTCTAGCGGGAGTGGGACAGATACGCAGTATTTT. Its translation is CASSSSGSGTDTQYF.

The V gene is TRBV3-1 (or the pseudogene TRBV3-2), the J gene TRBJ2-7; 9 bases match TRBD1. Unmatched junction bases numbered 8, after V lost 4 bases and J lost 4 bases. Germline V gene sequence: CDR1 LGHDT, CDR2 YNNKEL (reference sequence). This CDR3 region has 15 residues. The CDR3 region has the DNA TGTGCCAGCAGCCCCGAAACAGGGGGCGGTTACGAGCAGTACTTC. This translates into CASSPETGGGYEQYF.

This chain uses TRBV7-2 with TRBJ2-7, with 9 bases fitting TRBD1. Germline CDR1 and CDR2: SGHTA and FQGNSA. The CDR3 is 15 residues long. The V gene end was trimmed by 3 bases and the J gene end by 0 bases; junction bases not matched to a gene: 3. CDR3: CASSLGQGLSYEQYF. DNA for the CDR3: TGTGCCAGCAGCTTGGGACAGGGTCTCTCCTACGAGCAGTACTTC.

This clone was detected once. The chain is built from TRBV11-2 and TRBJ1-3; 9 nucleotides match TRBD1. CDR1 is SGHAT, CDR2 FQNNGV, per germline. Trimming removed 5 bases from V and 2 bases from J; junction bases left unmatched: 7. The CDR3 runs to 16 residues. The CDR3 loop reads CASSTSGTGTGNTIYF. CDR3 nucleotide sequence: TGTGCCAGCAGCACCTCCGGGACAGGGACTGGAAACACCATATATTTT.